This TCR beta chain was retrieved from a study of cytomegalovirus exposure and HLA in healthy donors. Germline CDR1 reads SGHNT; CDR2 reads YYREEE (reference sequence). This CDR3 spans 14 amino acids. V lost 4 bases and J 5 bases, leaving 15 bases between the germline ends. Primers for the PCR totalled 60 Vbeta and 13 Jbeta. The method was immunoSEQ multiplex PCR; TCRdb's version includes in-frame clones alone and lacks a portion of them. In all, the sample yields just under 80,000 clones. The sample consisted of PBMCs. The sequence came from a man aged 18 to 30 in good health and CMV-seropositive. The chain carries TRBV5-4 and TRBJ1-2, with TRBD1 as a possible D gene (5 bases). CDR3 bases: TGTGCCAGCAGCCCGGAGGGGAGGGGTTATGGCTACACCTTC. It is translated as CASSPEGRGYGYTF.